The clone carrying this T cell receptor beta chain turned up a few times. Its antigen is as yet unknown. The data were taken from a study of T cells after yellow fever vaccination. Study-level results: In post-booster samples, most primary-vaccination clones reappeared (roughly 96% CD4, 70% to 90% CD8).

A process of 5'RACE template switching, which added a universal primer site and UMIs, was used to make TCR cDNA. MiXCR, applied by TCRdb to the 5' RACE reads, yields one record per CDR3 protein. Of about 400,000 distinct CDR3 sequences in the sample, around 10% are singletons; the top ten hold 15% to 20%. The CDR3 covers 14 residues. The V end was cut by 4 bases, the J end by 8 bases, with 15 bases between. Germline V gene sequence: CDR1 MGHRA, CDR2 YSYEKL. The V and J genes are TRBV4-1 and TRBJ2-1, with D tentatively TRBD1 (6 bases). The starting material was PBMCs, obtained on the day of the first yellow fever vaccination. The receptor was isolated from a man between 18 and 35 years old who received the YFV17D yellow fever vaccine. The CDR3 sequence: CASSLLPGAYEQFF. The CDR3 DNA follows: TGCGCCAGCAGCCTTCTGCCAGGGGCGTATGAGCAGTTCTTC.